Sequencing of this TCR beta chain was carried out in a study of memory B cells and T cells in multiple sclerosis (dated by TCRdb to 2016 to 2018). Looking at the study overall: The study compared TCR beta repertoires of autoproliferating peripheral T cells with brain lesion-infiltrating T cells in multiple sclerosis patients. TCR sequencing included a couple of multiple sclerosis patients for whom either brain lesions at autopsy or brain-infiltrating cells from biopsy were available.

This clone was counted between two and nine times. Its cognate antigen has yet to be identified. Qualities for individual bases were not recorded, and no much larger clone is one base off. Using the immunoSEQ Platform, TCRbeta CDR3 regions were amplified from extracted genomic DNA. Multiplex PCR, high-throughput sequencing and a vendor bioinformatics pipeline were combined in the immunoSEQ assay. The authors' pipeline ran thus. Non-productive sequences and CDR3s shorter than 4 amino acids were removed, and clonotype frequencies were recalculated per sample. In immunoSEQ Analyzer 2.0, shared clonotypes were identified as identical CDR3 amino acid, V gene and J gene sequences. Repertoire overlap was normalized by dividing shared clonotype counts by the product of both clone-set sizes, with the result scaled by 1000 into arbitrary units. TCRdb took over this immuneACCESS table, retaining in-frame rearrangements with V and J assigned. Such tables are incomplete; in checked studies, under half of the missing clones stem from an unresolved V gene, and the remainder is unexplained. Clonal size and the V and J genes are those of that table, whereas D and trimming came from the DNA. In this sample the table shows 46,000 or so clones, roughly 80% of which occur a single time. The ten largest clones represent 1.1% of the sample.

After stimulus-free culture of CFSE-labeled PBMCs, the autoproliferating (CFSEdim) and non-proliferating (CFSEhi) T cell fractions were sequenced separately. In total, under 55 million CFSE-labeled PBMCs were cultured without stimulus for under 8 days, after which replicate wells were pooled. PBMCs were labeled with about 0.54 uM CFSE and cultured without exogenous stimuli in serum-free AIM-V medium. Before use, PBMCs were isolated by Ficoll density gradient centrifugation and cryopreserved. Using a FACSAria III, live 7-AAD-negative cells were sorted, then washed with PBS and stored frozen at -80 degrees C as dry pellets. V drops 10 bases and J drops 4 bases, leaving 23 bases in between. CDR1 and CDR2 (MNHEY, SMNVEV) derive from the germline V gene (reference sequence). The CDR3 sequence holds 15 residues, the cysteine and phenylalanine included. Left in the record is the CDR3 DNA by itself, 45 bases read in frame from the first base.

Study-wide findings and limitations: Clone-set sizes varied between compartments, which affected the numbers of shared clonotypes and made normalization necessary.

The material sequenced was PBMCs from blood kept in culture. The clonotype originates from a human donor with multiple sclerosis. The chain uses TRBV27 and TRBJ2-7; the D gene cannot be resolved reliably. The CDR3 sequence is CATRVSNEIWYEQYF. The bases read TGTGCCACCCGGGTCTCAAACGAAATCTGGTACGAGCAGTACTTC.